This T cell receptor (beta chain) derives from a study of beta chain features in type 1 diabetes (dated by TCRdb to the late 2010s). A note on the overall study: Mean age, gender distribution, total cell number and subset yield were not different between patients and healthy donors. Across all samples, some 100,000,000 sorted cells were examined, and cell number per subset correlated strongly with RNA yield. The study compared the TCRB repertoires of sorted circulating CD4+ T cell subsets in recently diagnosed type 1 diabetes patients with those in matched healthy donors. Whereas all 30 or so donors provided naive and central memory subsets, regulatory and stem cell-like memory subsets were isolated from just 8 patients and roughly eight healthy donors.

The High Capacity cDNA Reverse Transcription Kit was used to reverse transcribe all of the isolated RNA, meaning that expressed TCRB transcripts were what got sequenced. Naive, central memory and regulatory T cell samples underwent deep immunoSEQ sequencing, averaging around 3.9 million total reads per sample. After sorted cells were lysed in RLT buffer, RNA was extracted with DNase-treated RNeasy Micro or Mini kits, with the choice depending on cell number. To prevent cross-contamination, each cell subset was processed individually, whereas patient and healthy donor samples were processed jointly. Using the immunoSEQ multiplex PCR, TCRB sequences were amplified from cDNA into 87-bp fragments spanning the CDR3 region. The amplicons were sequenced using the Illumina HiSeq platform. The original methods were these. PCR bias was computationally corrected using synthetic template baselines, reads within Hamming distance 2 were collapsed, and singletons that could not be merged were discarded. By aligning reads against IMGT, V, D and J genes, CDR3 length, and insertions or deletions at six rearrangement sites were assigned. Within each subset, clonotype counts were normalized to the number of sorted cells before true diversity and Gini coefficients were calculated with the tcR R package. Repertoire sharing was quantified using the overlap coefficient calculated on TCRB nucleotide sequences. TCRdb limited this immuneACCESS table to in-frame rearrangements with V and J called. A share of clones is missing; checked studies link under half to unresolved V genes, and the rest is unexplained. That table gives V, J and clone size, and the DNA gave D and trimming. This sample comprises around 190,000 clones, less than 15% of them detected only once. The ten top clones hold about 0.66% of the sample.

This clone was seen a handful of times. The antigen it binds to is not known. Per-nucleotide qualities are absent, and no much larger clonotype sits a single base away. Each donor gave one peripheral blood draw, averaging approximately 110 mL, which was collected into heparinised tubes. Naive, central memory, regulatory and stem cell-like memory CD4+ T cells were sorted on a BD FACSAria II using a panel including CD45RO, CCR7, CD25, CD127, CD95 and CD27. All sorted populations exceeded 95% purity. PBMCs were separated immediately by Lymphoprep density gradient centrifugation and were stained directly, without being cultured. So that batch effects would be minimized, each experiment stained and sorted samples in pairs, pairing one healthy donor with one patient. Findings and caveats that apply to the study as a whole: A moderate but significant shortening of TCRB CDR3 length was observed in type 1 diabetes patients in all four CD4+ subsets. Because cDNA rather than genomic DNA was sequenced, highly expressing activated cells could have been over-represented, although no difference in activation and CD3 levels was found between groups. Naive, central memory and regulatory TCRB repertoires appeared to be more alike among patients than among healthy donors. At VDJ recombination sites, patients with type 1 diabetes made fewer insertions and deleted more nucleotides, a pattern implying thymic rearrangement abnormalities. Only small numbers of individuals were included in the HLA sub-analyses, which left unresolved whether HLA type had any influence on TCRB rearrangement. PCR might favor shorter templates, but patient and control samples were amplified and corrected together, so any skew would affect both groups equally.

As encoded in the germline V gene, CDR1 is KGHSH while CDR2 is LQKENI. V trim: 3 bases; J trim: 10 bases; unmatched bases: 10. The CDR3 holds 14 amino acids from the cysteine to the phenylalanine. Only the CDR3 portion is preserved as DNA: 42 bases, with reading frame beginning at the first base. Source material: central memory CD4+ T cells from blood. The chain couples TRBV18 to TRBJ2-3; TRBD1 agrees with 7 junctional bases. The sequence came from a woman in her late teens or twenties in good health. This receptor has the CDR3 CASSPRTGPGAQYF. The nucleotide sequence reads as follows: TGTGCCAGCTCACCCCGGACAGGTCCAGGGGCGCAGTATTTT.